These T cell receptor beta chains were read from a single sample in a study of blood T cell repertoires in COVID-19. Sequenced by immunoSEQ multiplex PCR; TCRdb stores in-frame clones only, minus some. The sample includes 220,000 or so clones, around nine tenths of them seen just once. Sequencing was done on a sample of peripheral blood. The receptors derive from a man in his fifties or sixties with COVID-19, enrolled during active disease. Both conserved end residues are part of each CDR3. Each record gives: D gene, J gene, clone size, V gene, CDR3 protein, CDR3 DNA. The D gene is left open where the match is weak. Where a row states a size, it is once, few, many or the class of an expanded clone; other rows omit it.

TRBD2 TRBJ2-1 - TRBV11-3 CASSSGLAGGREQFF TGTGCCAGCAGCTCGGGACTAGCGGGGGGAAGAGAGCAGTTCTTC
TRBD1 TRBJ2-7 - TRBV18 CASSPRGTGDGYEQYF TGTGCCAGCTCACCGCGTGGGACAGGGGACGGCTACGAGCAGTACTTC
- TRBJ1-4 - TRBV7-2 CASSPRGGRGNEKLFF TGTGCCAGCAGCCCGCGGGGTGGAAGGGGTAATGAAAAACTGTTTTTT
TRBD1 TRBJ1-5 - TRBV19 CASRGQGASQPQHF TGTGCCAGTAGGGGACAGGGGGCGAGCCAGCCCCAGCATTTT
- TRBJ1-2 - TRBV25-1 CASSERQAPYGYTF TGTGCCAGCAGTGAACGACAGGCTCCCTATGGCTACACCTTC
TRBD1 TRBJ1-2 few TRBV5-4 CASSLEGTGSDYGYTF TGTGCCAGCAGCTTGGAAGGGACAGGGAGCGACTATGGCTACACCTTC
TRBD1 TRBJ1-3 - TRBV5-4 CASSGGTGPGNTIYF TGTGCCAGCAGCGGAGGGACAGGACCTGGAAACACCATATATTTT
- TRBJ1-3 - TRBV3-1/TRBV3-2 CASSQGSGVGSGNTIYF TGTGCCAGCAGCCAAGGTTCAGGGGTAGGCTCTGGAAACACCATATATTTT
TRBD1 TRBJ2-7 - TRBV5-6 CASMTGGMNEQYF TGTGCCAGCATGACAGGGGGCATGAACGAGCAGTACTTC
TRBD1 TRBJ2-5 - TRBV10-1 CASSVYLEGRGFGGTQYF TGCGCCAGCAGTGTATACCTTGAGGGCAGGGGGTTCGGAGGGACCCAGTACTTC
- TRBJ2-5 - TRBV28 CASSPQSSGTETQYF TGTGCCAGCAGCCCCCAAAGTAGCGGTACTGAGACCCAGTACTTC
- TRBJ2-3 - TRBV12-5 CASGLVRGGSTDTQYF TGTGCTAGTGGTTTGGTACGTGGCGGTAGCACAGATACGCAGTATTTT
- TRBJ2-7 - TRBV6-6 CASSDPGGTSYEQYF TGTGCCAGCAGTGACCCGGGGGGCACATCCTACGAGCAGTACTTC
TRBD2 TRBJ2-1 - TRBV9 CASTLTSAGGLMMDSYNEQFF TGTGCCAGCACGCTAACCTCAGCGGGGGGGTTAATGATGGATTCCTACAATGAGCAGTTCTTC
- TRBJ1-2 - TRBV18 CASSPQWLSYGYTF TGTGCCAGCTCACCCCAGTGGCTGTCATATGGCTACACCTTC
TRBD1 TRBJ1-2 - TRBV5-1 CASSFTTGTGFYGYTF TGCGCCAGCAGCTTTACCACCGGGACAGGCTTCTATGGCTACACCTTC
- TRBJ1-6 - TRBV28 CASLDSNNSPLHF TGTGCCAGCTTGGACAGTAATAATTCACCCCTCCACTTT
TRBD2 TRBJ2-7 - TRBV6-2/TRBV6-3 CASSYPSSSGRTHEQYF TGTGCCAGCAGTTACCCTTCTTCTAGCGGGAGGACCCACGAGCAGTACTTC
TRBD1 TRBJ2-3 - TRBV14 CASSQEAGGIRTDTQYF TGTGCCAGCAGCCAAGAGGCAGGGGGCATTAGGACAGATACGCAGTATTTT
- TRBJ1-5 - TRBV5-4 CASSPPEDSNQPQHF TGTGCCAGCAGCCCCCCGGAGGATAGCAATCAGCCCCAGCATTTT
TRBD2 TRBJ2-2 - TRBV6-2/TRBV6-3 CASSHAGVVGELFF TGTGCCAGCAGCCACGCGGGGGTGGTAGGGGAGCTGTTTTTT
- TRBJ2-7 - TRBV3-1/TRBV3-2 CASSQGAPVTEQYF TGTGCCAGCAGCCAAGGAGCGCCGGTGACCGAGCAGTACTTC
TRBD1 TRBJ1-4 - TRBV5-5 CASSRGQGATNEKLFF TGTGCCAGCAGCCGGGGACAGGGGGCAACTAATGAAAAACTGTTTTTT
- TRBJ2-1 - TRBV7-8 CASSLSLEGLNEQFF TGTGCCAGCAGCTTATCTTTGGAGGGCCTCAATGAGCAGTTCTTC
TRBD2 TRBJ2-3 - TRBV3-1/TRBV3-2 CASSFSGTSGTTTDTQYF TGTGCCAGCAGCTTTTCCGGGACTAGCGGGACCACCACAGATACGCAGTATTTT
TRBD1 TRBJ2-2 - TRBV5-1 CASAPGQGAKTGELFF TGCGCCAGCGCACCGGGACAGGGGGCAAAAACCGGGGAGCTGTTTTTT
TRBD2 TRBJ2-1 - TRBV2 CASSEAGTTYNEQFF TGTGCCAGCAGTGAAGCGGGGACTACCTACAATGAGCAGTTCTTC
- TRBJ2-6 - TRBV7-3 CASSPDRVFGANVLTF TGTGCCAGCAGCCCTGACAGAGTATTTGGGGCCAACGTCCTGACTTTC
- TRBJ1-6 - TRBV5-1 CASSLMTGDNSPLHF TGCGCCAGCAGCTTAATGACAGGAGATAATTCACCCCTCCACTTT
- TRBJ2-1 - TRBV21-1 CASSTSGGNNEQFF TGTGCCAGCTCCACTAGCGGGGGTAACAATGAGCAGTTCTTC
TRBD1 TRBJ2-1 - TRBV9 CASSAGQGPYNEQFF TGTGCCAGCAGCGCAGGACAGGGCCCTTACAATGAGCAGTTCTTC
- TRBJ2-7 - TRBV14 CASSLSYEQYF TGTGCCAGCAGCCTATCCTACGAGCAGTACTTC
- TRBJ1-5 - TRBV3-1/TRBV3-2 CASSPTGNNQPQHF TGTGCCAGCAGCCCGACAGGAAACAATCAGCCCCAGCATTTT
TRBD1 TRBJ1-3 - TRBV27 CASSYRGGGNTIYF TGTGCCAGCAGTTACAGGGGTGGAGGAAACACCATATATTTT
- TRBJ1-3 - TRBV15 CGKRSDDGVRGGNTIYF TGTGGAAAACGAAGCGATGATGGGGTTCGAGGGGGAAACACCATATATTTT
TRBD2 TRBJ2-1 once TRBV7-6 CASSPPGTSYYEQFF TGTGCCAGCAGCCCACCGGGGACTAGTTACTATGAGCAGTTCTTC
TRBD1 TRBJ1-3 - TRBV7-2 CASSLAVFRDRDSGNTIYF TGTGCCAGCAGCTTAGCAGTTTTTCGGGACAGGGACTCTGGAAACACCATATATTTT
- TRBJ1-5 - TRBV15 CATSRRGGSNQPQHF TGTGCCACCAGCAGAAGGGGCGGAAGCAATCAGCCCCAGCATTTT
TRBD1 TRBJ2-2 once TRBV2 CASTEGTGGTGELFF TGTGCCAGCACGGAGGGGACAGGGGGGACCGGGGAGCTGTTTTTT
TRBD1 TRBJ1-5 - TRBV24-1 CATSDFGDSSNQPQHF TGTGCCACCAGTGATTTCGGGGACAGCAGCAATCAGCCCCAGCATTTT
TRBD2 TRBJ2-2 - TRBV12-3/TRBV12-4 CATGTSYAGELFF TGTGCCACCGGGACTAGTTACGCCGGGGAGCTGTTTTTT
TRBD1 TRBJ1-6 - TRBV27 CASSFTNRGNSPLHF TGTGCCAGCAGTTTCACGAACAGGGGGAATTCACCCCTCCACTTT
- TRBJ1-5 - TRBV28 CVSGRGLGNQPQHF TGTGTCTCCGGGCGGGGTTTAGGAAATCAGCCCCAGCATTTT
- TRBJ1-6 - TRBV7-9 CASSLVAGASSNSPLHF TGTGCCAGCAGCTTAGTTGCAGGGGCCTCTAGTAATTCACCCCTCCACTTT
- TRBJ2-2 - TRBV5-1 CASSLPGVTGELFF TGCGCCAGCAGCTTACCGGGGGTCACCGGGGAGCTGTTTTTT
TRBD2 TRBJ2-1 - TRBV24-1 CATSVAGGLSSYNEQFF TGTGCCACCAGTGTAGCGGGAGGCCTGAGCTCCTACAATGAGCAGTTCTTC
- TRBJ1-6 - TRBV6-5 CASRWGGSPLHF TGTGCCAGCAGGTGGGGAGGGTCACCCCTCCACTTT
- TRBJ2-7 - TRBV21-1 CASSKSVYDWTYEQYF TGTGCCAGCAGCAAATCTGTATATGACTGGACCTACGAGCAGTACTTC
TRBD1 TRBJ2-1 - TRBV28 CASNLRYRGNEQFF TGTGCCAGCAACCTGCGGTACAGGGGCAATGAGCAGTTCTTC
TRBD2 TRBJ2-3 once TRBV5-1 CASSAGLASTDTQYF TGCGCCAGCAGTGCGGGACTAGCGAGCACAGATACGCAGTATTTT
- TRBJ1-1 - TRBV3-1/TRBV3-2 CASSPEVGTEAFF TGTGCCAGCAGCCCCGAGGTCGGCACTGAAGCTTTCTTT
TRBD1 TRBJ2-7 - TRBV5-1 CASSLGGRGPSEQYF TGCGCCAGCAGCTTGGGTGGCAGGGGGCCTAGCGAGCAGTACTTC
- TRBJ1-2 - TRBV3-1/TRBV3-2 CASSQKNTPYGYTF TGTGCCAGCAGCCAAAAGAACACCCCCTATGGCTACACCTTC